The 26 T cell receptor beta chains given below trace back to one sample, sequenced in a study of graft-versus-host responses after intestinal transplantation. Clones were read by immunoSEQ multiplex PCR, and TCRdb kept only the in-frame ones, dropping some. Altogether 15,000 to 20,000 clones are present, around 76% being singletons, with the ten largest covering 8% to 9.5%. Processing released intraepithelial and lamina propria lymphocytes from the graft tissue. Here the sequenced sample was ileum tissue, taken roughly 21 days after intestinal transplant. These TCRs come from a human patient who received an intestinal transplant, so some T cells may come from the graft donor.

This chain uses TRBV29-1 with TRBJ2-1, with D unresolved. V was trimmed by 4 bases and J by 7 bases, leaving 8 bases between them. Germline lookup yields CDR1 SQVTM and CDR2 ANQGSEA. The length of the CDR3 is 11 residues. CDR3 in amino acids: CSVAVMNEQFF. As DNA, the CDR3 is TGCAGCGTTGCAGTAATGAATGAGCAGTTCTTC.

This clone was counted only a few times. The gene calls are TRBV13 and TRBJ1-5; D is undetermined. Trimming left V 8 bases short and J 4 bases short, with 9 bases between. CDR1 and CDR2 (germline): PRHDT, FYEKMQ (reference sequence). The CDR3 covers 12 residues. The CDR3 DNA is TGTGCCAGCTCAGCGGGGAATCAGCCCCAGCATTTT. Its protein is CASSAGNQPQHF. Drawing the rest from reference TRBV13 and TRBJ1-5, the complete variable domain is AAGVIQSPRHLIKEKRETATLKCYPIPRHDTVYWYQQGPGQDPQFLISFYEKMQSDKGSIPDRFSAQQFSDYHSELNMSSLELGDSALYFCASSAGNQPQHFGDGTRLSIL.

The chain is built from TRBV4-2 and TRBJ2-7; tentatively, D is TRBD2 (5 bases). Looked up from germline, CDR1 is LGHNA and CDR2 is YNFKEQ. V was cut by 0 bases and J by 4 bases, with 13 bases left in between. CDR3 size: 15 residues. The CDR3 sequence: CASSQEDWEWYEQYF. The CDR3 bases are TGTGCCAGCAGCCAAGAAGATTGGGAGTGGTACGAGCAGTACTTC.

This chain joins TRBV28 and TRBJ1-2, with 7 bases that match TRBD1. From germline, CDR1 is MDHEN and CDR2 SYDVKM. V gave up 7 bases and J gave up 7 bases; unmatched junction bases: 18. This CDR3 contains 16 residues. The CDR3 coding sequence is TGTGCCAGCACCAAGAGGGGGACAGAGGTTTTTCGTGGCTACACCTTC. This sequence encodes CASTKRGTEVFRGYTF.

The chain combines TRBV27 with TRBJ1-2; D is possibly TRBD1 (5 bases). This CDR3 has 13 residues. Trimming cost V 7 bases and J 7 bases, with 16 bases left between them. The V gene's germline CDR1 is MNHEY and CDR2 SMNVEV (reference sequence). The chain's CDR3 is CASMGQGSAGYTF. CDR3 DNA: TGTGCCAGCATGGGTCAGGGCTCCGCTGGCTACACCTTC.

This clone turned up a few times. The chain joins TRBV6-5 to TRBJ1-5; D might be TRBD1 (5 bases). Germline lookup yields CDR1 MNHEY and CDR2 SVGAGI. V shed 6 bases and J shed 7 bases, with 16 bases lying between them. The CDR3 is 14 residues long. The CDR3 nucleotides read TGTGCCAGCAGCGATAGGGGCGGCGGACAGCCCCAGCATTTT. Protein sequence: CASSDRGGGQPQHF.

The chain's CDR3 is CASSAGLQWSPLHF. The CDR3 bases are TGCGCCAGCAGTGCGGGACTTCAATGGTCACCCCTCCACTTT. V gene TRBV10-2 combines with J gene TRBJ1-6; perhaps TRBD1 as D (5 bases). The CDR3 spans 14 residues. V was trimmed by 4 bases and J by 10 bases, leaving 14 bases between them. The V gene's germline CDR1 is WSHSY and CDR2 SAAADI.

In this sample, this clone turned up a few times. The V call is TRBV5-1, the J call TRBJ2-7, with D perhaps matching TRBD1 (5 bases). The CDR3 is 15 amino acids. Germline assignment: CDR1 SGHRS and CDR2 YFSETQ. The V end was cut by 7 bases, the J end by 0 bases, with 17 bases between. CDR3 in amino acids: CASPCKGPASYEQYF. The CDR3 bases are TGCGCCAGCCCCTGCAAGGGGCCGGCCTCCTACGAGCAGTACTTC.

The chain joins TRBV7-6 to TRBJ2-1; 9 bases match TRBD2. CDR1 SGHVS and CDR2 FNYEAQ come from the germline V gene. CDR3 length equals 13 residues. J lost 12 bases, V lost 3 bases, and 6 bases had no gene match. The CDR3 DNA reads as TGTGCCAGCAGCTTTAGCGGGGGTAAATGGCAGTTCTTC. This codes for CASSFSGGKWQFF. Filled out from reference TRBV7-6 and TRBJ2-1, the complete variable domain reads GAGVSQSPRYKVTKRGQDVALRCDPISGHVSLYWYRQALGQGPEFLTYFNYEAQQDKSGLPNDRFSAERPEGSISTLTIQRTEQRDSAMYRCASSFSGGKWQFFGPGTRLTVL.

The chain links TRBV27 to TRBJ1-2; maybe TRBD1 (5 bases). The CDR3 runs 14 residues. Germline-derived CDR1 and CDR2 are MNHEY and SMNVEV (reference sequence). Trimming took off 3 bases at V and 4 bases at J, with 12 bases between the two ends. The CDR3 loop is CASSFSGGGYGYTF. CDR3 DNA sequence: TGTGCCAGCAGTTTTTCTGGGGGGGGCTATGGCTACACCTTC.

This clone was found a few times. The rearrangement links TRBV5-4 to TRBJ2-7, with 8 bases that match TRBD2. The CDR3 runs to 14 residues. The V segment lost 3 bases and the J segment 0 bases; nucleotides outside the gene matches: 2. Germline values: CDR1 SGHNT, CDR2 YYREEE (reference sequence). CDR3 protein: CASSYGLASYEQYF. The CDR3 bases are TGTGCCAGCAGCTACGGACTAGCCTCCTACGAGCAGTACTTC.

V is TRBV2 and J is TRBJ2-2, with D possibly being TRBD1 (7 bases). Trimming stripped 9 bases from V and 3 bases from J, with 14 bases between. This CDR3 has 14 residues. Germline CDR1 reads SNHLY; CDR2 reads FYNNEI. In DNA form, the CDR3 reads TGTGCCAGAAGACAGGGACTTTACACCGGGGAGCTGTTTTTT. As protein: CARRQGLYTGELFF.

This sequence joins TRBV6-5 and TRBJ2-5; D perhaps matches TRBD2 (6 bases). Germline V lookup: CDR1 MNHEY, CDR2 SVGAGI. The V gene lost 5 bases and the J gene lost 7 bases, with 14 bases spanning the gap. The CDR3 has 13 residues. CDR3 residues: CASSEGGVGTQYF. The CDR3 DNA sequence: TGTGCCAGCAGTGAGGGCGGGGTAGGGACCCAGTACTTC.

This clone came up a few times. V usage is TRBV6-5 and J usage is TRBJ2-4; a weak D match, TRBD2 (5 bases). V was clipped by 0 bases and J by 6 bases, with 12 bases between them. Germline V lookup: CDR1 MNHEY, CDR2 SVGAGI. The CDR3 runs to 15 residues. The CDR3 coding sequence is TGTGCCAGCAGTTACTCGGCGGGTGTGATAAACATTCAGTACTTC. Residues: CASSYSAGVINIQYF.

The chain combines TRBV6-5 with TRBJ1-5; D remains unclear. Deletions cut 2 bases from V and 4 bases from J, with 6 bases between. The length of the CDR3 is 13 residues. Germline V gene sequence: CDR1 MNHEY, CDR2 SVGAGI. CDR3 amino acids: CASSYTTNQPQHF. DNA for the CDR3: TGTGCCAGCAGTTACACTACTAATCAGCCCCAGCATTTT.

This clone was detected only a few times. The chain is built from TRBV9 and TRBJ1-4; possible D gene TRBD1, 5 bases. The V end was cut by 2 bases, the J end by 0 bases, with 11 bases between. This CDR3 is 16 amino acids long. CDR1 and CDR2 from the germline V gene are SGDLS and YYNGEE. CDR3 sequence reads: CASSVEATATNEKLFF. The CDR3 coding sequence is TGTGCCAGCAGCGTGGAAGCGACAGCAACTAATGAAAAACTGTTTTTT.

A few counts support this clone. The J gene is TRBJ1-2, the V gene TRBV11-3; 8 bases align to TRBD1. This CDR3 has 14 residues. Germline assignment: CDR1 SGHNT and CDR2 YENEEA. V lost 5 bases to trimming and J lost 8 bases; unmatched junction nucleotides: 10. The CDR3 bases are TGTGCCAGCAGCCCAGGGGGCCCCTGGGGAGGCTACACCTTC. The encoded protein is CASSPGGPWGGYTF.

The V call is TRBV5-1, the J call TRBJ2-2, with 7 bases lining up with TRBD1. The CDR3 extends over 14 amino acids. After removal of 2 bases from V and 6 bases from J, the junction contained 4 bases not matched to a gene. Germline CDR1 SGHRS, CDR2 YFSETQ. The DNA of the CDR3 is TGCGCCAGCAGCTTTAACAGGGGCGCCGGGGAGCTGTTTTTT. Residues: CASSFNRGAGELFF.

This clone was counted once. The V and J genes are TRBV27 and TRBJ2-1, with D unresolved. Per the germline V gene, CDR1 is MNHEY and CDR2 is SMNVEV (reference sequence). V was shortened by 2 bases and J by 11 bases, with 10 bases between the two germline ends. The CDR3 has 12 residues. The CDR3 spells CASSLGGSKQFF. In nucleotides, the CDR3 is TGTGCCAGCAGTTTAGGCGGAAGTAAGCAGTTCTTC.

The V call is TRBV6-5, the J call TRBJ1-2; D is uncertain. V lost 2 bases to trimming and J lost 3 bases, with 13 bases between them. This CDR3 region has 15 residues. Germline V gene data show CDR1 as MNHEY and CDR2 as SVGAGI. DNA of the CDR3: TGTGCCAGCAGTTACGGGCAGCACTCCGACTATGGCTACACCTTC. It encodes CASSYGQHSDYGYTF.

The rearrangement uses TRBV27 and TRBJ1-5; the D is unclear. The CDR3 totals 13 residues. Trimming removed 6 bases at V and 0 bases at J, with 6 bases between. Germline V gene lookup returns CDR1 MNHEY and CDR2 SMNVEV (reference sequence). The CDR3 region has the DNA TGTGCCAGCAGCAGTAATAGCAATCAGCCCCAGCATTTT. Translated: CASSSNSNQPQHF.

V gene TRBV7-8 combines with J gene TRBJ2-1; D not resolved. Trimming pared 2 bases from V and 8 bases from J, leaving 10 bases between. The length of the CDR3 is 13 residues. Germline CDR1 reads SGHVS; CDR2 reads FQNEAQ. The CDR3 protein is CASSLLLAHEQFF. In nucleotides, the CDR3 is TGTGCCAGCAGCTTATTATTAGCACATGAGCAGTTCTTC.

V gene TRBV7-9 combines with J gene TRBJ2-7; 11 positions agree with TRBD2. V gave up 5 bases and J gave up 2 bases; unmatched junction bases: 11. This CDR3 contains 17 residues. CDR1 and CDR2 from the germline V gene are SEHNR and FQNEAQ (reference sequence). The CDR3 loop is CASSPTAETSGAYEQYF. The CDR3 DNA reads TGTGCCAGCAGCCCGACCGCGGAGACTAGCGGGGCCTACGAGCAGTACTTC.

The chain combines TRBV5-1 with TRBJ1-4, with D perhaps TRBD1 (5 bases). Looked up from germline, CDR1 is SGHRS and CDR2 is YFSETQ. Trimming cost V 4 bases and J 6 bases, with 16 bases left between them. This CDR3 contains 15 residues. CDR3 in amino acids: CASSLAGGGHEKLFF. CDR3 DNA sequence: TGCGCCAGCAGCCTGGCGGGGGGAGGACATGAAAAACTGTTTTTT.

The CDR3 DNA sequence: TGTGCCACCAGCAGAGATCGAGCAGGGGTCATTCAGTACTTC. Amino acids: CATSRDRAGVIQYF. The J gene is TRBJ2-4, the V gene TRBV15; tentatively, D is TRBD1 (6 bases). The CDR3 has 14 residues. Trimming took 0 bases from V and 9 from J, leaving 12 bases between them. The V gene's germline CDR1 is LNHNV and CDR2 YYDKDF (reference sequence).

The V gene is TRBV7-9, the J gene TRBJ1-2, with D perhaps TRBD1 (5 bases). Germline loops: CDR1 SEHNR, CDR2 FQNEAQ (reference sequence). CDR3 size: 13 residues. V dropped 5 bases and J dropped 4 bases, with 11 bases sitting between them. The CDR3 DNA reads TGTGCCAGCAGCCCAGGGACTTCCTATGGCTACACCTTC. As protein: CASSPGTSYGYTF.